This TCR beta chain was documented in a study of blood T cell repertoires in COVID-19 (dated by TCRdb to 2020 to 2021). Notes on the research overall: Samples from collaborators originated in the United States, Italy and Spain and spanned both the acute and convalescent phases of COVID-19. The prospective study material was composed of cDNA or gDNA derived from T cells, B-cell-depleted T cells, or PBMCs. Deeply sampled blood TCRbeta repertoires from subjects exposed to, actively infected with, or recovered from COVID-19 were included in the dataset. The repertoires were made available in a free public database intended to serve as a resource for research on the immune response to SARS-CoV-2. A de-identified subject ID, COVID-19 status, age in years and sex were almost always included in the sample metadata. The samples were drawn from two sources: the first 160 participants of the ongoing ImmuneRACE study, and some 1,300 subjects contributed by 6 global collaborators. Where HLA class I and class II types were available, the types were taken from metadata supplied by the sample provider, not from assay-based typing. Findings and caveats that apply to the study as a whole: The quantity of clinical and demographic metadata differed by source and by participant and was supplied without curation.

As for this clone: Which antigen it targets is not known. Base qualities are missing; no much larger clone stands one base away.

V drops 3 bases and J drops 5 bases, leaving 10 bases in between. The CDR3 starts with the cysteine, ends with the phenylalanine, and has 13 residues. Only the CDR3 DNA is retained, 39 bases long and in frame from the first base. The germline V gene gives CDR1 as SGHTA and CDR2 as FQGTGA. Enrolling through a virtual design, the prospective study's participants ranged in age from roughly 18 to 90 years and lived across around 25 United States geographic areas. In the prospective study, cohorts were assigned on the basis of participant-reported clinical history obtained from a screening survey and a study questionnaire. ImmuneRACE Cohort 3 recovered participants were defined by two consecutive negative NP/OP PCR tests, healthcare professional clearance, or symptom resolution. In the prospective study, mobile phlebotomists collected whole blood, serum and a nasopharyngeal or oropharyngeal swab from each participant. Additional blood draws and questionnaires over a roughly two-month period could optionally be provided by prospective study participants. Blood samples from the prospective study were shipped frozen or at room temperature prior to DNA extraction.

TCRbeta CDR3 regions were amplified from genomic DNA using the immunoSEQ Assay, a bias-controlled multiplex PCR. The authors' pipeline ran thus. The number of nucleated cells in each sample was estimated from the amplification of reference gene primers within the assay. To quantify the absolute abundance of each unique TCRbeta CDR3 rearrangement, sequence reads were collapsed and filtered. Productive Simpson clonality was computed per sample as the square root of Simpson's diversity index over productive rearrangements. What TCRdb holds here is the immuneACCESS table cut down to in-frame rearrangements. Part of the clones is not present; checked against another copy, under half of the missing clones reflect an unresolved V gene, and the others are unexplained. V and J calls and clone size follow that table, whereas D and trimming were derived from the DNA. Across this sample there are approximately 250,000 clones, with nearly 90% seen only once. The ten largest clones represent 1% of the sample.

This chain joins TRBV7-3 to TRBJ1-1, and TRBD1 may be the D gene, going by 5 matching bases. The sample taken for sequencing was PBMCs or T cells enriched from blood (not recorded which). The sequence derives from a woman aged 25 to 45 who had recovered from COVID-19. The DNA sequence reads TGTGCCAGCAGCTTGGGGGGTTGGACTGAAGCTTTCTTT. Its coded protein is CASSLGGWTEAFF.